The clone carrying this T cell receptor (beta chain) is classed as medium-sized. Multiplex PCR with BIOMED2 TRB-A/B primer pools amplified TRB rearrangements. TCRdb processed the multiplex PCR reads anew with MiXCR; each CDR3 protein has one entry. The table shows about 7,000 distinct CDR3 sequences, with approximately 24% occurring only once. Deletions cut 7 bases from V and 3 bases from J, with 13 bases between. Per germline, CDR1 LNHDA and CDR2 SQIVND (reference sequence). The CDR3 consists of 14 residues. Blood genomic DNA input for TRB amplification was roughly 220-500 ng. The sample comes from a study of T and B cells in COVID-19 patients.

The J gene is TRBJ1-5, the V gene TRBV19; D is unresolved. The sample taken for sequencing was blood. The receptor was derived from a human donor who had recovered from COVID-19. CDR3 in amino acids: CASTWTGFNQPQHF. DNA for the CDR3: TGTGCCAGTACTTGGACCGGGTTCAATCAGCCCCAGCATTTT.